This T cell receptor (beta chain) was identified in a study of lymphopenia after photon versus proton radiotherapy. The study, taken as a whole, reports: In patients who died, overall survival fell as post-nadir TCR diversity dropped more.

V was pared by 3 bases and J by 2 bases, with 7 bases between. Germline CDR1 and CDR2: LNHDA and SQIVND (reference sequence). The CDR3 spans 14 residues. The data were produced by immunoSEQ multiplex PCR, yet TCRdb's version contains in-frame clones alone and is incomplete. The sample holds fewer than 30,000 clones, around 90% seen once. As to this clone: Its antigen is as yet unknown.

The sequence was obtained from a man in his forties or fifties with gastric cancer. The V and J genes are TRBV19 and TRBJ1-4, with D unclear. This sample comprised peripheral blood, obtained from a patient treated with photon-based radiotherapy. CDR3 in DNA: TGTGCCAGTAGTATCAGAGGGACTAATGAAAAACTGTTTTTT. This codes for CASSIRGTNEKLFF. Full variable domain (outside the CDR3, taken from reference TRBV19 and TRBJ1-4): DGGITQSPKYLFRKEGQNVTLSCEQNLNHDAMYWYRQDPGQGLRLIYYSQIVNDFQKGDIAEGYSVSREKKESFPLTVTSAQKNPTAFYLCASSIRGTNEKLFFGSGTQLSVL.